This T cell receptor (beta chain) was retrieved from a study of T cells in women clearing cervical HPV infection. On the study more broadly: Case blood drawn at lesion detection; control blood after infection cleared. Case blood was drawn a median around 150 days after lesion detection.

Generated by immunoSEQ multiplex PCR, the TCRdb table keeps only in-frame clones and is missing some. Its table lists 35,000 to 45,000 clones. Germline CDR1 reads DFQATT; CDR2 reads SNEGSKA (reference sequence). This CDR3 comprises 14 residues. Details on this clone: Antigen specificity is unknown. Read data end 3 residues before the CDR3 end; the end is taken from the germline J gene.

Broader study findings: Effector/memory and HPV-specific T cells were not isolated, and association timing is unknown. Controls had more TRBV6-7 (approximately 0.15%) than cases (about 0.11%).

Sequencing was done on a sample of blood buffy coat. The receptor was derived from a woman between 18 and 70 years old with a cervical HPV16 infection that either progressed to CIN3+ or cleared (not recorded which). The J gene is TRBJ2-3, the V gene TRBV20-1; TRBD1 or TRBD2 may be the D gene (5 bases each). CDR3 loop: CSATGPPQGETQYF. Partial CDR3 DNA: TGCAGTGCTACAGGACCGCCCCAAGGGGAGACG.